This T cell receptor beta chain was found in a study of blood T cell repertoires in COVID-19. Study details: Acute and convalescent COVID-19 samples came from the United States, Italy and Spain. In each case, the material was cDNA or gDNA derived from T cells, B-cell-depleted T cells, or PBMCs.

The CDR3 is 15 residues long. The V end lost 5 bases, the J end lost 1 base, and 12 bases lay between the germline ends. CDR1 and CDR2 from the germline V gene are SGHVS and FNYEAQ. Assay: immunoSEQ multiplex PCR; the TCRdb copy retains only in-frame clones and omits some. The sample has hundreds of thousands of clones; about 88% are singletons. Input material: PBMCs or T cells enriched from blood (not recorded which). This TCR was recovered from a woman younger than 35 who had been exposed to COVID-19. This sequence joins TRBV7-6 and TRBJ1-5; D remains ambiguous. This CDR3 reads CASSPKPGSNQPQHF. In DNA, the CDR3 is TGTGCCAGCAGCCCCAAACCCGGGAGCAATCAGCCCCAGCATTTT.